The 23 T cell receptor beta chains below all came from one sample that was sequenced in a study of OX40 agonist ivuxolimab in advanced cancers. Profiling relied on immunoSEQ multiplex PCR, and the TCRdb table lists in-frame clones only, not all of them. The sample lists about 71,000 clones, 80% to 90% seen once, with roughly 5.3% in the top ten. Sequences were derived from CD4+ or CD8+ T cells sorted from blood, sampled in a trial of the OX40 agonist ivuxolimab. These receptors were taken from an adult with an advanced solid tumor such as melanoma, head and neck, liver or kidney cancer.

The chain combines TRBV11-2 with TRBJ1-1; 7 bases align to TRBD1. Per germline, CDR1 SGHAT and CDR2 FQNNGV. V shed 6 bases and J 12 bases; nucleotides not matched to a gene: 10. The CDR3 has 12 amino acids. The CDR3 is CASSLSQGTSFF. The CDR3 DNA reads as TGTGCCAGCAGTTTATCACAGGGGACGTCTTTCTTT. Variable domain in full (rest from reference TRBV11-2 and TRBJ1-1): EAGVAQSPRYKIIEKRQSVAFWCNPISGHATLYWYQQILGQGPKLLIQFQNNGVVDDSQLPKDRFSAERLKGVDSTLKIQPAKLEDSAVYLCASSLSQGTSFFGQGTRLTVV.

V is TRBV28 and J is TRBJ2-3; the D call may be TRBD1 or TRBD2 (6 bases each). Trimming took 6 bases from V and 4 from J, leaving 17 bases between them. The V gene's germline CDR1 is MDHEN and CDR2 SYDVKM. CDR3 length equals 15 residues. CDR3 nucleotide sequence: TGTGCCAGCAGCATAGGGGGGAGAAGGGCAGATACGCAGTATTTT. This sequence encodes CASSIGGRRADTQYF.

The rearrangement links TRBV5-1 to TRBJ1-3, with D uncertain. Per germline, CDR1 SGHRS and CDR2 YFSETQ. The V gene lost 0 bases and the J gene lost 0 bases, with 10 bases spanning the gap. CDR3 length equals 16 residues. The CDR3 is CASSLAPGSSGNTIYF. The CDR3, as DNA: TGCGCCAGCAGCTTGGCCCCCGGGAGCTCTGGAAACACCATATATTTT.

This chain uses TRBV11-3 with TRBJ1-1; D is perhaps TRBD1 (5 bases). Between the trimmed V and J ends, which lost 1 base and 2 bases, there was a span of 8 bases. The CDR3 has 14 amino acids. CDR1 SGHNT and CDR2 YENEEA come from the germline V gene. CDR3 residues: CASSLGGDNTEAFF. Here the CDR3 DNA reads TGTGCCAGCAGCTTAGGAGGGGACAACACTGAAGCTTTCTTT.

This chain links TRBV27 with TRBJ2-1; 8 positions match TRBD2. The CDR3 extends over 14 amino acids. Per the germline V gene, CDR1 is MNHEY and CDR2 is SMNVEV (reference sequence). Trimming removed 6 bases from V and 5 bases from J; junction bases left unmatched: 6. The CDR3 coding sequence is TGTGCCAGCAGGGCGGGAGGCACCAACAATGAGCAGTTCTTC. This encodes CASRAGGTNNEQFF.

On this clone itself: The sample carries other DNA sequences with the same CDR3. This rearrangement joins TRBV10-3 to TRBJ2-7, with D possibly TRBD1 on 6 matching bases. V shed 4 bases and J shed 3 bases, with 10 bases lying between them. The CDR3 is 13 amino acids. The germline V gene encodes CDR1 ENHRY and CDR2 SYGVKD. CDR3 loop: CAISAGQHYEQYF. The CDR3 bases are TGTGCCATCAGTGCCGGACAGCACTACGAGCAGTACTTC.

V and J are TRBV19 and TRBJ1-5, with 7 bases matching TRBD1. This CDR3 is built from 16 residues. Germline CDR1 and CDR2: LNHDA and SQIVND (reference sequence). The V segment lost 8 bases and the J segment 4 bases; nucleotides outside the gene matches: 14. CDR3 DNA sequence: TGTGCCAGTGACACCCCGGCGGGACAGCCGAATCAGCCCCAGCATTTT. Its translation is CASDTPAGQPNQPQHF.

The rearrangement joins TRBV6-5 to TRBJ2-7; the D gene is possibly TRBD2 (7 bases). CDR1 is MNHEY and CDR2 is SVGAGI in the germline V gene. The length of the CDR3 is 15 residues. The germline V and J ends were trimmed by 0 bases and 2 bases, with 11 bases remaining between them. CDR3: CASSYSWGGTYEQYF. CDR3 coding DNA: TGTGCCAGCAGTTACTCGTGGGGGGGCACCTACGAGCAGTACTTC.

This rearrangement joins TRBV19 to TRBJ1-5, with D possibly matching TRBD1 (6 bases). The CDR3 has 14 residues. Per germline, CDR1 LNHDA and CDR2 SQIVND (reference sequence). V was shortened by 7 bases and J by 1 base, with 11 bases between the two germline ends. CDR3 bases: TGTGCCAGTACCCTCAGGGGAAGCAATCAGCCCCAGCATTTT. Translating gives CASTLRGSNQPQHF.

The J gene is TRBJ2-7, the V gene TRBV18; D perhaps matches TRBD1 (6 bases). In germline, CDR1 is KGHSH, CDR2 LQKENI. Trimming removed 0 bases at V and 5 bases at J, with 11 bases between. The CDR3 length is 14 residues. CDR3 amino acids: CASSPPWGRDEQYF. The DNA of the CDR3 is TGTGCCAGCTCACCACCGTGGGGGCGGGACGAGCAGTACTTC.

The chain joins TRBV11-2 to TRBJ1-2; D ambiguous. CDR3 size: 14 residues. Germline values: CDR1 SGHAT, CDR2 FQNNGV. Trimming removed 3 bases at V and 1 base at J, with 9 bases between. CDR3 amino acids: CASSFPGYNYGYTF. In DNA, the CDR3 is TGTGCCAGCAGCTTCCCCGGGTATAACTATGGCTACACCTTC.

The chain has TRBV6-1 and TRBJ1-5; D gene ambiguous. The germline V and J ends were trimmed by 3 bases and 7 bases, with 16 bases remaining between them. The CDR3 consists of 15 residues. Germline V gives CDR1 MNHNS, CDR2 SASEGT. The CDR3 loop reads CASSDLKGSMQPQHF. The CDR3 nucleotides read TGTGCCAGCAGTGACCTAAAAGGTAGTATGCAGCCCCAGCATTTT.

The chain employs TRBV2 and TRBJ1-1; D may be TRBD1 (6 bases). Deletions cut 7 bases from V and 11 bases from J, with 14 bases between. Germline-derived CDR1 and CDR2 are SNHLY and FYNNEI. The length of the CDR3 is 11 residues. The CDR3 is CASMGGAWAFF. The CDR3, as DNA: TGTGCCAGCATGGGGGGCGCCTGGGCTTTCTTT.

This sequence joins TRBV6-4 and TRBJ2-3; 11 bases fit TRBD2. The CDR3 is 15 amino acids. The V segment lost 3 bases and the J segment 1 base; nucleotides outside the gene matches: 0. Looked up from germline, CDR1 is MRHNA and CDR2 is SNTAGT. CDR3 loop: CASSETSGGTDTQYF. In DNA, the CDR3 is TGTGCCAGCAGTGAGACTAGCGGGGGCACAGATACGCAGTATTTT.

The CDR3 DNA reads as TGTGCCAGCAGTCCAGGACAGGGGGGTGGAGGGGAGCTGTTTTTT. It is translated as CASSPGQGGGGELFF. V gene TRBV6-5 combines with J gene TRBJ2-2; 10 nucleotides match TRBD1. This CDR3 is built from 15 residues. With 5 bases clipped from V and 8 bases from J, the junction kept 8 bases outside the gene matches. CDR1 and CDR2 from the germline V gene are MNHEY and SVGAGI.

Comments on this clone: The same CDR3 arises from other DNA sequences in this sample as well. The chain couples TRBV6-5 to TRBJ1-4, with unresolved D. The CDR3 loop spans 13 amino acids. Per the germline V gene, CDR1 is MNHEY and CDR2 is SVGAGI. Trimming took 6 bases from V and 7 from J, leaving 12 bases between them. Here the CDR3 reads CASRGGLGEKLFF. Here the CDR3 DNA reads TGTGCCAGCAGGGGAGGGCTCGGTGAAAAACTGTTTTTT.

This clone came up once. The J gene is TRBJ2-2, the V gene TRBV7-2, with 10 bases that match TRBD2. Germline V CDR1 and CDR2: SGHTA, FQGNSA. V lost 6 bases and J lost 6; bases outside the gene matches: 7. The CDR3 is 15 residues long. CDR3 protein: CASRRPSGSSGELFF. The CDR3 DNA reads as TGTGCCAGCAGGCGACCTAGCGGGAGTTCCGGGGAGCTGTTTTTT.

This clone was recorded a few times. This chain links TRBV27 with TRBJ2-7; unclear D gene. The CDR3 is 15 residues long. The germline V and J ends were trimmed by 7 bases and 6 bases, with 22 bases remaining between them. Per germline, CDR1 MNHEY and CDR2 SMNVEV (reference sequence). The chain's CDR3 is CASTLRRDGASEQYF. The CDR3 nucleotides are TGTGCCAGCACCCTGAGGAGAGACGGAGCCTCCGAGCAGTACTTC.

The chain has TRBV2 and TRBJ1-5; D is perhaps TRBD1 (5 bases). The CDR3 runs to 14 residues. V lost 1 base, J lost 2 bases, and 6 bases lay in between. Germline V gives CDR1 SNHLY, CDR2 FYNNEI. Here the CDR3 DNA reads TGTGCCAGCAGTGAAGTGGGGGGCAATCAGCCCCAGCATTTT. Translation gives CASSEVGGNQPQHF.

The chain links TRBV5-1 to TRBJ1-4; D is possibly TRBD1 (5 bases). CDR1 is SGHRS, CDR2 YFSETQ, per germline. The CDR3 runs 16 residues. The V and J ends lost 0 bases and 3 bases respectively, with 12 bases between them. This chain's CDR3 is CASSLGAQASNEKLFF. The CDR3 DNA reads TGCGCCAGCAGCTTGGGGGCACAGGCCTCTAATGAAAAACTGTTTTTT.

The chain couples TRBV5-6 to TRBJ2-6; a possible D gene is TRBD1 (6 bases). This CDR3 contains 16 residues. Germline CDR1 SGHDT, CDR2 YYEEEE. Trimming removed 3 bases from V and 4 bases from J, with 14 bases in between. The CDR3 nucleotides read TGTGCCAGCAGCTGGGTTACAGGGTTAGGGGCCAACGTCCTGACTTTC. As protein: CASSWVTGLGANVLTF.

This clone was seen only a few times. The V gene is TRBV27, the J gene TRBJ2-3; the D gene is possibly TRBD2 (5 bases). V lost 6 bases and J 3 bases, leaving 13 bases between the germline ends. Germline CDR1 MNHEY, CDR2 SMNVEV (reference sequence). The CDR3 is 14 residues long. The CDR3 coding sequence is TGTGCCAGCAGACGGGATAGGGTAACAGATACGCAGTATTTT. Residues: CASRRDRVTDTQYF.

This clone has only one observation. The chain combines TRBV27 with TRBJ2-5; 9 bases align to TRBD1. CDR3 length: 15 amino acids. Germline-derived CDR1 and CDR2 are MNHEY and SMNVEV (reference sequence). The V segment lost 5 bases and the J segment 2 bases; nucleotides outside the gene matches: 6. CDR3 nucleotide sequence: TGTGCCAGCAGTATGCTCGGGACAGGGCAAGAGACCCAGTACTTC. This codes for CASSMLGTGQETQYF.